The rows below give T cell receptor beta chains drawn from one sample of a study of blood T cell repertoires in COVID-19. The table came from immunoSEQ multiplex PCR; TCRdb's copy has only in-frame clones and leaves some out. This table holds 200,000 to 250,000 clones, 88% found once. Material for sequencing was peripheral blood. These receptor sequences come from an older woman with acute or convalescent COVID-19. Each CDR3 is given with its conserved first and last residue. D genes are given only for firm matches. Where a row states a size, it is once, few, many or the class of an expanded clone; other rows omit it.

j_gene: TRBJ2-5; v_gene: TRBV6-5; d_gene: TRBD2; abundance: -; CDR3nt: TGTGCCAGCAGTTTAAGGCGGGGGGCCCAAGAGACCCAGTACTTC; CDR3aa: CASSLRRGAQETQYF
j_gene: TRBJ1-4; v_gene: TRBV30; d_gene: -; abundance: -; CDR3nt: TGTGCCTGGAGTGTATCCCCCGTCGAAAAACTGTTTTTT; CDR3aa: CAWSVSPVEKLFF
j_gene: TRBJ2-2; v_gene: TRBV19; d_gene: TRBD1; abundance: -; CDR3nt: TGTGCCAGTAGGACAGGGCCCGGGGAGCTGTTTTTT; CDR3aa: CASRTGPGELFF
j_gene: TRBJ2-3; v_gene: TRBV9; d_gene: TRBD2; abundance: -; CDR3nt: TGTGCCAGCAGCGTAGAGTTCTTGGGGGGGGCAGATACGCAGTATTTT; CDR3aa: CASSVEFLGGADTQYF
j_gene: TRBJ1-1; v_gene: TRBV5-1; d_gene: TRBD1; abundance: -; CDR3nt: TGCGCCAGCAGCGAGGGGGCGCGTACTGAAGCTTTCTTT; CDR3aa: CASSEGARTEAFF
j_gene: TRBJ1-4; v_gene: TRBV30; d_gene: TRBD1; abundance: -; CDR3nt: TGTGCCTGGAGTCCAGGGGGCACTAATGAAAAACTGTTTTTT; CDR3aa: CAWSPGGTNEKLFF
j_gene: TRBJ1-2; v_gene: TRBV2; d_gene: TRBD1; abundance: -; CDR3nt: TGTGCCAGCAGGGCCAACAGGGGAGGCTACACCTTC; CDR3aa: CASRANRGGYTF
j_gene: TRBJ1-5; v_gene: TRBV10-3; d_gene: -; abundance: -; CDR3nt: TGTGCATCCTCCCGGGGGGAGAATCAGCCCCAGCATTTT; CDR3aa: CASSRGENQPQHF
j_gene: TRBJ1-6; v_gene: TRBV10-3; d_gene: TRBD1; abundance: -; CDR3nt: TGTGCCATCAGTGAGGCGACAGGGTTGTATAATTCACCCCTCCACTTT; CDR3aa: CAISEATGLYNSPLHF
j_gene: TRBJ1-1; v_gene: TRBV15; d_gene: TRBD1; abundance: -; CDR3nt: TGTGCCACCAGCAGACCGGGACAGGGGGCGCGAGTTGACACTGAAGCTTTCTTT; CDR3aa: CATSRPGQGARVDTEAFF
j_gene: TRBJ2-7; v_gene: TRBV12-3/TRBV12-4; d_gene: -; abundance: -; CDR3nt: TGTGCCAGCAGTTTATATCCGTACGAGCAGTACTTC; CDR3aa: CASSLYPYEQYF
j_gene: TRBJ1-5; v_gene: TRBV3-1/TRBV3-2; d_gene: -; abundance: -; CDR3nt: TGTGCCAGCAGCTCGCAAGGGGGGGGCCATCAGCCCCAGCATTTT; CDR3aa: CASSSQGGGHQPQHF
j_gene: TRBJ2-1; v_gene: TRBV28; d_gene: -; abundance: -; CDR3nt: TGTGCCAGCAGATGGGGCAGCTCCTACAATGAGCAGTTCTTC; CDR3aa: CASRWGSSYNEQFF
j_gene: TRBJ1-1; v_gene: TRBV11-3; d_gene: -; abundance: -; CDR3nt: TGTGCCAGCAGCTACCAGGAGAACACTGAAGCTTTCTTT; CDR3aa: CASSYQENTEAFF
j_gene: TRBJ2-7; v_gene: TRBV12-3/TRBV12-4; d_gene: TRBD2; abundance: few; CDR3nt: TGTGCCAGCAGGACTAGCGGGAGCAACGAGCAGTACTTC; CDR3aa: CASRTSGSNEQYF
j_gene: TRBJ1-5; v_gene: TRBV6-5; d_gene: -; abundance: few; CDR3nt: TGTGCCAGCAGACCAGGGGTCTATCAGCCCCAGCATTTT; CDR3aa: CASRPGVYQPQHF
j_gene: TRBJ1-2; v_gene: TRBV12-3/TRBV12-4; d_gene: -; abundance: -; CDR3nt: TGTGCCAGCAGTTGGCAAGATGGCTACACCTTC; CDR3aa: CASSWQDGYTF
j_gene: TRBJ1-2; v_gene: TRBV6-5; d_gene: -; abundance: -; CDR3nt: TGTGCCAGCACTACGGCGGGGGGGCGTAACTATGGCTACACCTTC; CDR3aa: CASTTAGGRNYGYTF
j_gene: TRBJ2-7; v_gene: TRBV4-1; d_gene: -; abundance: -; CDR3nt: TGCGCCAGCAGCCAACTACAGGGTCCTGCCTACGAGCAGTACTTC; CDR3aa: CASSQLQGPAYEQYF
j_gene: TRBJ1-2; v_gene: TRBV4-3; d_gene: TRBD1; abundance: -; CDR3nt: TGCGCCAGCAGCCACGGACAGGGTTTAGGTGGCTACACCTTC; CDR3aa: CASSHGQGLGGYTF
j_gene: TRBJ1-1; v_gene: TRBV12-3/TRBV12-4; d_gene: TRBD1; abundance: -; CDR3nt: TGTGCCAGCAGTCTAGACAGGGACACTGAAGCTTTCTTT; CDR3aa: CASSLDRDTEAFF
j_gene: TRBJ2-7; v_gene: TRBV5-1; d_gene: TRBD2; abundance: -; CDR3nt: TGCGCCAGCAGCTTGGGGGGGACTAGCGGCTACGAGCAGTACTTC; CDR3aa: CASSLGGTSGYEQYF
j_gene: TRBJ2-5; v_gene: TRBV7-9; d_gene: -; abundance: -; CDR3nt: TGTGCCAGCAGCCGGACAGCTGGGGAGACCCAGTACTTC; CDR3aa: CASSRTAGETQYF
j_gene: TRBJ1-5; v_gene: TRBV30; d_gene: -; abundance: -; CDR3nt: TGTGCCTGGAGTGTCACCCCGGGCAATCAGCCCCAGCATTTT; CDR3aa: CAWSVTPGNQPQHF
j_gene: TRBJ2-2; v_gene: TRBV6-7; d_gene: -; abundance: -; CDR3nt: TGTGCCAGCAGTTACGGGAGAGGTTGTGGAAAGAACACCGGGGAGCTGTTTTTT; CDR3aa: CASSYGRGCGKNTGELFF
j_gene: TRBJ2-6; v_gene: TRBV28; d_gene: -; abundance: -; CDR3nt: TGTGCCAGCAGTTTTCCACAGGTCGAGGGGGCCAACGTCCTGACTTTC; CDR3aa: CASSFPQVEGANVLTF
j_gene: TRBJ2-7; v_gene: TRBV5-1; d_gene: TRBD1; abundance: -; CDR3nt: TGCGCCAGCAGCTTGGGGGGGACAGCGGCCTACGAGCAGTACTTC; CDR3aa: CASSLGGTAAYEQYF
j_gene: TRBJ1-3; v_gene: TRBV7-9; d_gene: -; abundance: -; CDR3nt: TGTGCCAGCAGCTTAGACAGTTACTCTGGAAACACCATATATTTT; CDR3aa: CASSLDSYSGNTIYF
j_gene: TRBJ2-1; v_gene: TRBV9; d_gene: TRBD2; abundance: -; CDR3nt: TGTGCCAGCAGCGTAGAGGGTAGCGGGTACAATGAGCAGTTCTTC; CDR3aa: CASSVEGSGYNEQFF
j_gene: TRBJ2-7; v_gene: TRBV2; d_gene: -; abundance: -; CDR3nt: TGTGCCAGCAGCCGGACAGCAGGCTACGAGCAGTACTTC; CDR3aa: CASSRTAGYEQYF
j_gene: TRBJ2-1; v_gene: TRBV5-1; d_gene: -; abundance: -; CDR3nt: TGCGCCAGCAGCCCGTGGACAGCGGCCTACAATGAGCAGTTCTTC; CDR3aa: CASSPWTAAYNEQFF
j_gene: TRBJ2-3; v_gene: TRBV9; d_gene: TRBD2; abundance: -; CDR3nt: TGTGCCAGCAGCGTTAAGGGGCGGGAGACAGATACGCAGTATTTT; CDR3aa: CASSVKGRETDTQYF
j_gene: TRBJ2-5; v_gene: TRBV6-5; d_gene: TRBD1; abundance: -; CDR3nt: TGTGCCAGCAGTTACAGAAGGGGGCTGCAGGAAGAGACCCAGTACTTC; CDR3aa: CASSYRRGLQEETQYF
j_gene: TRBJ2-1; v_gene: TRBV10-2; d_gene: -; abundance: -; CDR3nt: TGCGCCAGCAGTGAGTCTCCGGGCGGGGCCAATGAGCAGTTCTTC; CDR3aa: CASSESPGGANEQFF
j_gene: TRBJ2-7; v_gene: TRBV11-3; d_gene: TRBD2; abundance: once; CDR3nt: TGTGCCAGCAGCTTAGGGAGCGGGAGAAACTACGAGCAGTACTTC; CDR3aa: CASSLGSGRNYEQYF
j_gene: TRBJ1-1; v_gene: TRBV18; d_gene: TRBD1; abundance: -; CDR3nt: TGTGCCAGCTCACCACCGAACAGGGGGCGCGGCACTGAAGCTTTCTTT; CDR3aa: CASSPPNRGRGTEAFF
j_gene: TRBJ1-1; v_gene: TRBV5-8; d_gene: -; abundance: -; CDR3nt: TGTGCCAGCAGCGTCATGAACACTGAAGCTTTCTTT; CDR3aa: CASSVMNTEAFF
j_gene: TRBJ1-5; v_gene: TRBV5-1; d_gene: TRBD1; abundance: -; CDR3nt: TGCGCCAGCAGCTTGGCAGGGGGAGATCAGCCCCAGCATTTT; CDR3aa: CASSLAGGDQPQHF
j_gene: TRBJ1-2; v_gene: TRBV5-1; d_gene: TRBD1; abundance: -; CDR3nt: TGCGCCAGCAGCTTGGGACAGGGGCTTTATGGCTACACCTTC; CDR3aa: CASSLGQGLYGYTF
j_gene: TRBJ1-1; v_gene: TRBV6-6; d_gene: -; abundance: -; CDR3nt: TGTGCCAGCAGTTACCCTGGGCTGAACACTGAAGCTTTCTTT; CDR3aa: CASSYPGLNTEAFF
j_gene: TRBJ2-2; v_gene: TRBV18; d_gene: -; abundance: -; CDR3nt: TGTGCCAGCTTAGCCCTCACCGGGGAGCTGTTTTTT; CDR3aa: CASLALTGELFF
j_gene: TRBJ2-1; v_gene: TRBV2; d_gene: -; abundance: -; CDR3nt: TGTGCCAGCAGTGAAGAGGCGGGCTACAATGAGCAGTTCTTC; CDR3aa: CASSEEAGYNEQFF
j_gene: TRBJ2-3; v_gene: TRBV5-6; d_gene: -; abundance: -; CDR3nt: TGTGCCAGCAGCCACTCCGCCTCAGATACGCAGTATTTT; CDR3aa: CASSHSASDTQYF
j_gene: TRBJ2-7; v_gene: TRBV11-2; d_gene: TRBD1; abundance: -; CDR3nt: TGTGCCAGCAGCCGCACACAGGGGGTCTACGAGCAGTACTTC; CDR3aa: CASSRTQGVYEQYF
j_gene: TRBJ1-5; v_gene: TRBV2; d_gene: TRBD1; abundance: once; CDR3nt: TGTGCCAGCAGCCGCGACAGGGAGTCGCCCCAGCATTTT; CDR3aa: CASSRDRESPQHF
j_gene: TRBJ2-7; v_gene: TRBV14; d_gene: TRBD1; abundance: -; CDR3nt: TGTGCCAGCAGTCGGGACAGGTTCTCCTACGAGCAGTACTTC; CDR3aa: CASSRDRFSYEQYF
j_gene: TRBJ1-5; v_gene: TRBV18; d_gene: -; abundance: -; CDR3nt: TGTGCCAGCTCACCCGGGGGCAATCAGCCCCAGCATTTT; CDR3aa: CASSPGGNQPQHF